The 3 T cell receptor beta chains below were found in one sample sequenced in a study of blood T cells in healthy people across ages (dated by TCRdb to 2013 to 2016). Libraries were prepared through 5' RACE. For sequencing, an Illumina HiSeq 2500 was employed. The second PCR ran for roughly 7 to 11 cycles and used a J-beta primer mix along with a sample-barcoded 5' primer. TCRdb took the public reads, trimmed them with fastp at Q25, ran MiXCR for clone calling and kept in-frame beta chains. Rows merge per CDR3 protein into single entries with the most common DNA and genes. The sample profile shows around 1.5 million distinct CDR3 sequences; around 59% of them were found once. The ten largest clones capture roughly 6.3% of the sample. Sequenced sample: blood. These receptors originate from a man aged 18 to 29 in good health.

This clonotype has more than one count but fewer than ten. The chain employs TRBV29-1 and TRBJ1-2, with TRBD1 matching over 7 bases. Trimming took 1 base from V and 8 from J; bases not matched to a gene: 10. The germline V gene has CDR1 SQVTM and CDR2 ANQGSEA. The CDR3 contains 14 residues. The CDR3 nucleotides are TGCAGCGTTGAAGTCGGTATAGGGGGCAGGGGCTACACCTTC. Translating it yields CSVEVGIGGRGYTF.

The gene calls are TRBV10-3 and TRBJ2-3, with D possibly being TRBD1 or TRBD2 (6 bases each). V was shortened by 6 bases and J by 0 bases, with 7 bases between the two germline ends. The CDR3 has 13 residues. The germline gives CDR1 ENHRY, CDR2 SYGVKD. CDR3 DNA: TGTGCCATCAGAGGGGGGAGCACAGATACGCAGTATTTT. It encodes CAIRGGSTDTQYF.

The chain employs TRBV20-1 and TRBJ2-3; D is perhaps TRBD2 (7 bases). Germline V gene data show CDR1 as DFQATT and CDR2 as SNEGSKA (reference sequence). Trimming took 5 bases from V and 2 from J, leaving 26 bases between them. The CDR3 is 18 amino acids. The DNA for the CDR3 is TGCAGTGCTGCCAACTATGGGTTGCGGGGGCCTATCACAGATACGCAGTATTTT. Encoded protein: CSAANYGLRGPITDTQYF.